These 20 T cell receptor beta chains originate from one sample sequenced in a study of regulatory T cells in long-lasting Graves disease. Sample time point: persistent/refractory GD, antithyroid drugs over 5 years with positive TRAb. The TCR library used RNA extracted from PBMCs. Arm-PCR of CDR3 regions with iRepertoire HTBI primers generated TCR beta libraries. TCRdb reanalysed the multiplex PCR reads using MiXCR and keeps one entry per CDR3 protein. The repertoire holds roughly 300,000 distinct CDR3 sequences, with 20% to 25% as singletons. Sequenced material: peripheral blood mononuclear cells (PBMCs), taken when the disease was refractory, from a patient treated with antithyroid drugs. These receptors came from a female donor with Graves disease.

The chain has TRBV5-1 and TRBJ1-1, with 7 bases identical to TRBD1. Trimming at V came to 0 bases and at J to 0 bases, leaving 5 bases not matched to a gene. The CDR3 extends over 16 amino acids. Germline-derived CDR1 and CDR2 are SGHRS and YFSETQ. CDR3 DNA sequence: TGCGCCAGCAGCTTGGTAGCAGGGGGTCTGAACACTGAAGCTTTCTTT. Encoded protein: CASSLVAGGLNTEAFF.

The rearrangement joins TRBV3-1 to TRBJ2-2, with D unresolved. The germline CDR1 and CDR2 sequences are LGHDT and YNNKEL (reference sequence). Trimming took off 3 bases at V and 5 bases at J, with 4 bases between the two ends. The CDR3 has 12 amino acids. In nucleotides, the CDR3 is TGTGCCAGCAGCCATAGTACCGGGGAGCTGTTTTTT. Protein sequence: CASSHSTGELFF.

The gene calls are TRBV5-1 and TRBJ2-1, with 10 bases aligning to TRBD2. Germline V CDR1 and CDR2: SGHRS, YFSETQ. This CDR3 is built from 16 residues. J gave up 3 bases and V 4 bases, and 7 bases lay outside the gene matches. The CDR3, as DNA: TGCGCCAGCAGCCTGTCTAGCGGGAGTCACTACAATGAGCAGTTCTTC. Its translation is CASSLSSGSHYNEQFF.

Note on this clonotype: This may be a read error, as it is one base from a much larger clone. This chain connects TRBV28 to TRBJ2-2; D is perhaps TRBD2 (6 bases). The CDR3 has 12 residues. The germline V gene has CDR1 MDHEN and CDR2 SYDVKM. Here the CDR3 reads CASGDRTGGLFF. DNA for the CDR3: TGTGCCAGCGGGGACCGCACCGGGGGGCTGTTTTTT.

Many counts were recorded for this clonotype. The chain employs TRBV6-5 and TRBJ2-7, with a weak D call TRBD1 (6 bases). This CDR3 has 17 residues. Germline loops: CDR1 MNHEY, CDR2 SVGAGI. V was pared by 2 bases and J by 2 bases, with 19 bases between. The CDR3 here is CASSYPKGTGTTYEQYF. The DNA of the CDR3 is TGTGCCAGCAGTTACCCGAAGGGGACGGGGACAACCTACGAGCAGTACTTC.

This clonotype was counted between two and nine times. This chain connects TRBV7-2 to TRBJ2-2, with D possibly called TRBD1 or TRBD2 (5 bases each). This CDR3 spans 14 amino acids. Trimming shortened V by 5 bases and J by 5 bases, and 12 bases separated the two germline ends. The V gene's germline CDR1 is SGHTA and CDR2 FQGNSA. In DNA form, the CDR3 reads TGTGCCAGCAGCAGCCAATGGGGGACCGGGGAGCTGTTTTTT. This gives the protein CASSSQWGTGELFF. Full variable domain (rest looked up from reference TRBV7-2 and TRBJ2-2): GAGVSQSPSNKVTEKGKDVELRCDPISGHTALYWYRQSLGQGLEFLIYFQGNSAPDKSGLPSDRFSAERTGGSVSTLTIQRTQQEDSAVYLCASSSQWGTGELFFGEGSRLTVL.

This clonotype was seen only a few times. The chain recombines TRBV5-1 with TRBJ2-7; 12 bases agree with TRBD2. Looked up from germline, CDR1 is SGHRS and CDR2 is YFSETQ. The CDR3 length is 15 residues. With V trimmed by 5 bases and J by 3 bases, 6 bases remained unmatched. The CDR3 sequence is CASSARLAGDYEQYF. The CDR3 DNA is TGCGCCAGCAGTGCTCGACTAGCGGGAGACTACGAGCAGTACTTC.

CDR3 sequence reads: CASTVDGLYGYTF. The CDR3 DNA sequence: TGTGCCAGTACAGTGGACGGACTCTATGGCTACACCTTC. The chain has TRBV7-9 and TRBJ1-2, with D hard to call. Germline-derived CDR1 and CDR2 are SEHNR and FQNEAQ (reference sequence). The CDR3 has 13 residues. Trimming pared 9 bases from V and 4 bases from J, leaving 15 bases between.

The chain couples TRBV6-2 or TRBV6-3 to TRBJ1-1; D unresolved. With 2 bases removed from V and 6 bases from J, the gap between germline ends came to 16 bases. Germline V CDR1 and CDR2: MNHEY, SVGEGT. The CDR3 is 15 residues long. This CDR3 is CASSYPGLYVPEAFF. CDR3 coding DNA: TGTGCCAGCAGTTACCCGGGTCTCTACGTCCCTGAAGCTTTCTTT.

Worth noting for this clonotype: A much larger clonotype is one base distant, so this may be a read error. The V gene is TRBV11-2, the J gene TRBJ2-7; a possible D gene is TRBD1 (6 bases). The germline V gene has CDR1 SGHAT and CDR2 FQNNGV. The CDR3 spans 14 residues. The DNA for the CDR3 is TGTGCCAACAGCGCCTGGACAGATTTCGGGGAGCAGTACTTC. Its translation: CANSAWTDFGEQYF.

This clonotype was recorded many times. The V and J genes are TRBV28 and TRBJ2-7; TRBD2 aligns across 8 bases. CDR1 and CDR2 from the germline V gene are MDHEN and SYDVKM. After removal of 7 bases from V and 5 bases from J, the junction contained 13 bases not matched to a gene. The CDR3 length is 15 residues. For the CDR3, the DNA is TGTGCCAGCATCCCTGGGAGCGGGAGTAGGAACGAGCAGTACTTC. Amino acids: CASIPGSGSRNEQYF.

This clonotype was observed at least ten times. V gene TRBV11-2 combines with J gene TRBJ1-2; 7 bases align to TRBD1. The V and J ends lost 6 bases and 5 bases, in that order; junction bases with no gene match: 9. The germline V gene encodes CDR1 SGHAT and CDR2 FQNNGV. CDR3 length equals 14 residues. Written as DNA, the CDR3 is TGTGCCAGCAGTCCAAGGACAGGCCCTTATGGCTACACCTTC. The encoded protein is CASSPRTGPYGYTF. The variable domain in full, completed from reference TRBV11-2 and TRBJ1-2, reads EAGVAQSPRYKIIEKRQSVAFWCNPISGHATLYWYQQILGQGPKLLIQFQNNGVVDDSQLPKDRFSAERLKGVDSTLKIQPAKLEDSAVYLCASSPRTGPYGYTFGSGTRLTVV.

This clonotype occurred a few times. The V gene is TRBV11-2, the J gene TRBJ2-7; 8 bases map to TRBD2. Germline-derived CDR1 and CDR2 are SGHAT and FQNNGV. The CDR3 consists of 15 residues. The J segment lost 6 bases and the V segment lost 5 bases, leaving 12 bases of the junction unmatched. The CDR3, as DNA: TGTGCCAGCAGCCCCGGGGGGGGCTATACCGTCGAGCAGTACTTC. Its translation is CASSPGGGYTVEQYF.

The CDR3 region has the DNA TGTGCCACCAGCAGAGATTATTCCCGCAGCGGGGAGCAGTTCTTC. The encoded protein is CATSRDYSRSGEQFF. The chain is built from TRBV15 and TRBJ2-1, with D perhaps matching TRBD2 (6 bases). The CDR3 is 15 amino acids. Germline assignment: CDR1 LNHNV and CDR2 YYDKDF (reference sequence). V lost 0 bases, J lost 10 bases, and 16 bases lay in between.

A note on this clonotype: A much more abundant neighbour one base away suggests this may be a read error. V and J are TRBV6-1 and TRBJ2-4; D is undetermined. The germline V gene has CDR1 MNHNS and CDR2 SASEGT. The CDR3 sequence is 18 residues long. The DNA for the CDR3 is TGTGCCGGCAGTGATCGCCCCCCTGGGCTAGGCGCCGGTAACATTCAGTACTTC. Its translation: CAGSDRPPGLGAGNIQYF.

This clonotype was recorded many times. The CDR3 sequence is CASSPMTWLGSYEQYF. The CDR3 DNA reads TGTGCCAGCAGCCCAATGACATGGCTCGGTTCCTACGAGCAGTACTTC. This rearrangement joins TRBV7-2 to TRBJ2-7, with D unresolved. The CDR3 is 16 residues long. V was pared by 5 bases and J by 1 base, with 18 bases between. Germline-derived CDR1 and CDR2 are SGHTA and FQGNSA. The full variable domain, rest sourced from reference TRBV7-2 and TRBJ2-7, is GAGVSQSPSNKVTEKGKDVELRCDPISGHTALYWYRQSLGQGLEFLIYFQGNSAPDKSGLPSDRFSAERTGGSVSTLTIQRTQQEDSAVYLCASSPMTWLGSYEQYFGPGTRLTVT.

This clonotype was observed at least ten times. This rearrangement joins TRBV7-3 to TRBJ2-7, with TRBD2 identical over 9 bases. From germline, CDR1 is SGHTA and CDR2 FQGTGA. This CDR3 has 13 residues. J lost 6 bases, V lost 2 bases, and 2 bases had no gene match. The CDR3 is CASSLAGGSEQYF. The CDR3 DNA follows: TGTGCCAGCAGCTTAGCGGGAGGGTCCGAGCAGTACTTC.

Ten or more counts support this clonotype. This chain connects TRBV6-1 to TRBJ2-5; TRBD2 might be the D (6 bases). CDR3 length: 14 residues. Trimming shortened V by 7 bases and J by 4 bases, and 16 bases separated the two germline ends. CDR1 MNHNS and CDR2 SASEGT come from the germline V gene. The CDR3 DNA reads TGTGCCAGCACAGCGATTGGGGGAGGAGAGACCCAGTACTTC. This encodes CASTAIGGGETQYF.

The V call is TRBV18, the J call TRBJ1-4; 7 bases are shared with TRBD1. The CDR3 spans 16 residues. CDR1 is KGHSH, CDR2 LQKENI, per germline. Trimming took 3 bases from V and 7 from J; bases not matched to a gene: 11. The chain's CDR3 is CASSPGQAEFLEKLFF. DNA for the CDR3: TGTGCCAGCTCACCCGGACAGGCAGAGTTTCTTGAAAAACTGTTTTTT.

This clonotype appeared many times. The rearrangement uses TRBV11-1 and TRBJ1-2; D call uncertain. This CDR3 is built from 13 residues. Trimming took 1 base from V and 2 from J, leaving 5 bases between them. Germline assignment: CDR1 SGHAT and CDR2 FQDESV (reference sequence). CDR3 nucleotide sequence: TGTGCCAGCAGCTTAGAATTGAACTATGGCTACACCTTC. Translated: CASSLELNYGYTF.